This T cell receptor beta chain was recorded in a study of T cell repertoires in cytomegalovirus infection. Turning to the study itself: Based on public TCR beta signatures, there were indications of CMV infection and of a matching HLA type.

A single record per CDR3 protein comes from TCRdb applying MiXCR to the reads. The table includes approximately 550,000 distinct CDR3 sequences, about 15% detected once. This clonotype was counted at least ten times. The antigen is not known. Germline values: CDR1 MGHRA, CDR2 YSYEKL. This CDR3 is built from 12 residues. The V gene lost 0 bases and the J gene lost 4 bases, with 3 bases spanning the gap. Findings and caveats of the study: The ex vivo response was dominated by HLA-C-restricted CMV-specific TCR beta clonotypes. Cumulated frequencies of public TCR beta families served to identify carriers of CMV plus the relevant HLA.

The chain joins TRBV4-1 to TRBJ2-5, with unresolved D. This TCR was sampled from a human donor in good health (CMV status not recorded). Some clones in this sample may be carry-over from other donors' samples. Input material: CD8+ T cells from PBMCs. In DNA form, the CDR3 reads TGCGCCAGCAGCCAAGAAGGAGAGACCCAGTACTTC. Its translation is CASSQEGETQYF.